This TCR beta chain was identified during a study of hypomethylating agent response in myelodysplastic syndrome. General study results and limits: The MDS versus healthy comparison may be affected by non-age-matched controls. Analysis covered a small cohort of just 10 or so patients.

This clone has only a few counts. Its antigen remains unknown. Survey resolution used two replicates of about 200 ng, totaling around 400 ng DNA. Profiling relied on immunoSEQ multiplex PCR, and the TCRdb table lists in-frame clones only, not all of them. The data hold 4,300 or so clones, with nearly 85% observed a single time. From germline, CDR1 is MNHEY and CDR2 SMNVEV (reference sequence). This CDR3 has 14 amino acids. V shed 6 bases and J shed 0 bases, with 12 bases lying between them. The clonotype comes from a human donor with myelodysplastic syndrome. This chain uses TRBV27 with TRBJ2-7, with D possibly matching TRBD1 (6 bases). The starting material was bone marrow, obtained before or after starting hypomethylating agent treatment for myelodysplastic syndrome (not recorded which). This CDR3 is CASRQGTSSYEQYF. In DNA, the CDR3 is TGTGCCAGCAGGCAGGGGACATCCTCCTACGAGCAGTACTTC.